This T cell receptor beta chain stems from a study of naive and memory T cell subsets. Study-level findings and limits: Clonotypes here are unpaired alpha or beta chain sequences. Possibly reflecting memory cells re-expressing CD45RA, a few larger clonotypes occurred in naive repertoires, especially CD8.

Two oligonucleotides, mixed equimolar, formed the beta constant-region primer covering TRBC1 and TRBC2. Four rounds of PCR amplified the ligated cDNA using nested alpha and beta constant-region primers plus SP2. TCRdb itself ran the UMI-ligation and nested PCR reads through MiXCR, one entry per CDR3 protein. The sample gives about 100,000 distinct CDR3 sequences, roughly 15% of which show up once; around 2.7% is in the top ten. After the first PCR, alpha and beta chain libraries were processed separately. CDR3 size: 12 residues. V was trimmed by 3 bases and J by 11 bases, leaving 12 bases between them. The germline gives CDR1 SGHDT, CDR2 YYEEEE. This clonotype was observed many times. Its target is unknown.

The rearrangement uses TRBV5-6 and TRBJ1-5; D remains unclear. The sample was naive CD8+ T cells from blood. The clonotype originates from a human donor in good health. CDR3 loop: CASSYYAGSQHF. CDR3 nucleotides: TGTGCCAGCAGCTACTACGCCGGGTCCCAGCATTTT.